This TCR beta chain was found in a study of T-cell memory formation after mild COVID-19. Background on the study: Clusters of TCRs were largely donor specific. Notes on the study in general: For second-wave clones that peaked at day 37, SARS-CoV-2 specificity went unverified.

TCRdb called the 5' RACE reads again in MiXCR, with one record for every CDR3 protein. The sample has a few hundred thousand distinct CDR3 sequences, 16% seen once. Unmatched junction bases numbered 4, after V lost 5 bases and J lost 9 bases. CDR1 is SGHTA, CDR2 FQGNSA, per germline. There are 12 residues in the CDR3. Worth noting for this clonotype: Antigen specificity is unknown.

This sequence joins TRBV7-2 and TRBJ2-3, with 8 nucleotides matching TRBD2. The clonotype originates from a man younger than 35 who had mild COVID-19 (a few samples of this study predate the infection). Cell type and time point are not known. Material for sequencing was PBMCs or a T cell subset sorted from them (not recorded which). The CDR3: CASSPVAGTQYF. CDR3 nucleotide sequence: TGTGCCAGCAGCCCAGTAGCGGGAACGCAGTATTTT. The full variable domain, with the rest looked up from reference TRBV7-2 and TRBJ2-3, is GAGVSQSPSNKVTEKGKDVELRCDPISGHTALYWYRQSLGQGLEFLIYFQGNSAPDKSGLPSDRFSAERTGGSVSTLTIQRTQQEDSAVYLCASSPVAGTQYFGPGTRLTVL.